One and the same sample provided the 27 T cell receptor beta chains below, sequenced in a study of shared clonotypes between healthy human individuals. Data came from immunoSEQ multiplex PCR; TCRdb stores just in-frame clones and leaves some out. The sample includes 2,500,000 or so clones, around 94% of them seen just once. Material: naive CD4+ T cells sorted from blood. Subset described: CD45RA+ positively selected. These receptors were collected from a man between 18 and 35 years old in good health.

The J gene is TRBJ2-7, the V gene TRBV27; 9 nucleotides align to TRBD1. This CDR3 contains 17 residues. The V gene end was trimmed by 0 bases and the J gene end by 1 base; junction bases not matched to a gene: 7. Looked up from germline, CDR1 is MNHEY and CDR2 is SMNVEV (reference sequence). The CDR3 DNA reads TGTGCCAGCAGTTTATCTAGGCCGGGACAGGGTTCCTACGAGCAGTACTTC. This codes for CASSLSRPGQGSYEQYF.

The chain joins TRBV28 to TRBJ2-7; no firm D call. Deletions cut 1 base from V and 0 bases from J, with 7 bases between. Germline V gene data show CDR1 as MDHEN and CDR2 as SYDVKM. CDR3 length equals 14 residues. CDR3 residues: CASSLSVFSYEQYF. CDR3 coding DNA: TGTGCCAGCAGTTTATCGGTCTTCTCCTACGAGCAGTACTTC.

V is TRBV21-1 and J is TRBJ1-2; the table's D call, TRBD1, has no DNA check behind it. TRBV21-1 is designated a pseudogene. The CDR3 totals 17 residues. CDR3 sequence reads: CASSSRPPTGNRYGYTF. CDR3 bases: TGTGCCAGCAGCAGCAGACCCCCGACAGGGAACCGTTATGGCTACACCTTC.

The chain's CDR3 is CAIRPGLAGDEQYF. The CDR3 DNA sequence: TGTGCCATCAGGCCGGGACTAGCGGGAGATGAGCAGTACTTC. The gene calls are TRBV10-3 and TRBJ2-7; TRBD2 aligns across 14 bases. Germline V gene lookup returns CDR1 ENHRY and CDR2 SYGVKD. The V segment lost 6 bases and the J segment 7 bases; nucleotides outside the gene matches: 5. CDR3 length: 14 residues.

J is TRBJ1-1 and V is TRBV6-6; D may be TRBD1 (6 bases). Trimming shortened V by 9 bases and J by 4 bases, and 15 bases separated the two germline ends. The germline V gene has CDR1 MNHNY and CDR2 SVGAGI (reference sequence). The CDR3 sequence is 13 residues long. CDR3 sequence: CASKQGFVTEAFF. Written as DNA, the CDR3 is TGTGCCAGTAAACAGGGATTTGTCACTGAAGCTTTCTTT.

Note on this clone: The sample carries other DNA sequences with the same CDR3. The chain uses TRBV2 and TRBJ2-3; possible D gene TRBD2, 5 bases. Germline V gene sequence: CDR1 SNHLY, CDR2 FYNNEI. V lost 4 bases, J lost 0 bases, and 5 bases lay in between. The CDR3 spans 13 residues. This CDR3 is CASSGTSTDTQYF. In DNA, the CDR3 is TGTGCCAGCAGTGGGACTAGCACAGATACGCAGTATTTT.

V usage is TRBV15 and J usage is TRBJ2-2; TRBD1 might be the D (6 bases). The CDR3 runs 16 residues. The germline CDR1 and CDR2 sequences are LNHNV and YYDKDF (reference sequence). The V end lost 0 bases, the J end lost 7 bases, and 15 bases lay between the germline ends. CDR3 sequence: CATSRDLGQSVGELFF. The CDR3 bases are TGTGCCACCAGCAGAGATTTAGGACAGAGCGTCGGGGAGCTGTTTTTT.

J is TRBJ2-1 and V is TRBV5-1, with 11 bases aligning to TRBD2. CDR3 length: 16 residues. CDR1 is SGHRS and CDR2 is YFSETQ in the germline V gene. J was trimmed by 4 bases and V by 3 bases; bases with no gene match: 6. For the CDR3, the DNA is TGCGCCAGCAGCTCCTTACTAGCGGGGGTTTACAATGAGCAGTTCTTC. Protein sequence: CASSSLLAGVYNEQFF.

The rearrangement uses TRBV7-9 and TRBJ2-5; 12 bases line up with TRBD2. V shed 5 bases, J shed 5 bases, and the junction held 6 bases outside the gene matches. The length of the CDR3 is 15 residues. Germline values: CDR1 SEHNR, CDR2 FQNEAQ (reference sequence). The CDR3 DNA sequence: TGTGCCAGCAGCCTCGCGGGGACTAGCGGGGAGACCCAGTACTTC. Its translation: CASSLAGTSGETQYF.

The chain carries TRBV18 and TRBJ1-2; D is unresolved. CDR1 and CDR2 from the germline V gene are KGHSH and LQKENI. This CDR3 spans 13 amino acids. The germline V and J ends were trimmed by 3 bases and 4 bases, with 9 bases remaining between them. CDR3 nucleotides: TGTGCCAGCTCACCTGGACCGATCTATGGCTACACCTTC. Its translation is CASSPGPIYGYTF.

The chain has TRBV30 and TRBJ1-5, with D unresolved. There are 15 residues in the CDR3. Deletions cut 4 bases from V and 2 bases from J, with 15 bases between. CDR1 GTSNPN and CDR2 SVGIG come from the germline V gene (reference sequence). The CDR3 sequence: CAWTREAGGNQPQHF. DNA for the CDR3: TGTGCCTGGACCCGGGAGGCAGGCGGCAATCAGCCCCAGCATTTT.

The V call is TRBV14, the J call TRBJ1-1; tentative D call: TRBD1 (5 bases). Germline V gene data show CDR1 as SGHDN and CDR2 as FVKESK. This CDR3 region has 14 residues. V dropped 1 base and J dropped 7 bases, with 13 bases sitting between them. The CDR3 loop is CASSQVGRIGEAFF. The CDR3 nucleotides are TGTGCCAGCAGCCAAGTGGGGCGAATTGGTGAAGCTTTCTTT.

V usage is TRBV11-2 and J usage is TRBJ2-7, with TRBD1 matching over 8 bases. The length of the CDR3 is 14 residues. Germline CDR1 SGHAT, CDR2 FQNNGV. V was pared by 4 bases and J by 5 bases, with 7 bases of the junction left unmatched. CDR3 loop: CASSWTGKVNEQYF. The CDR3 bases are TGTGCCAGCAGCTGGACAGGGAAGGTCAACGAGCAGTACTTC.

The rearrangement joins TRBV6-1 to TRBJ2-3; 8 bases are shared with TRBD1. Germline CDR1 MNHNS, CDR2 SASEGT. Losses at the gene ends were 2 bases for V and 9 bases for J; bases not matched to a gene: 4. This CDR3 is built from 13 residues. CDR3 protein: CASSERTGKTQYF. The CDR3 DNA reads as TGTGCCAGCAGTGAAAGGACAGGGAAGACGCAGTATTTT.

This chain joins TRBV27 and TRBJ1-1; 7 bases fit TRBD1. The trim removed 7 bases at V and 11 bases at J, leaving 22 bases unmatched. The CDR3 covers 16 residues. Looked up from germline, CDR1 is MNHEY and CDR2 is SMNVEV (reference sequence). The CDR3 sequence: CASTPTSPTQGRGAFF. CDR3 nucleotide sequence: TGTGCCAGCACCCCAACGTCGCCAACGCAGGGCAGGGGGGCTTTCTTT.

The gene calls are TRBV27 and TRBJ2-1; 14 nucleotides agree with TRBD2. Per the germline V gene, CDR1 is MNHEY and CDR2 is SMNVEV (reference sequence). This CDR3 region has 19 residues. V gave up 5 bases and J gave up 1 base; unmatched junction bases: 10. The CDR3 bases are TGTGCCAGCAGTCCGCGGACTAGCGGGGGGCCCCTATCCTACAATGAGCAGTTCTTC. Its translation: CASSPRTSGGPLSYNEQFF.

The gene calls are TRBV30 and TRBJ2-7; weak D call: TRBD1 (5 bases). The CDR3 extends over 13 amino acids. The V gene lost 5 bases and the J gene lost 4 bases, with 15 bases spanning the gap. Germline CDR1 is GTSNPN and CDR2 is SVGIG (reference sequence). The DNA for the CDR3 is TGTGCCTGGTCCCGGCTAACAGGATACGAGCAGTACTTC. Amino acids: CAWSRLTGYEQYF.

The chain couples TRBV2 to TRBJ2-7; 8 positions match TRBD2. After removal of 6 bases from V and 1 base from J, the junction contained 5 bases not matched to a gene. This CDR3 comprises 14 residues. The germline gives CDR1 SNHLY, CDR2 FYNNEI. Here the CDR3 reads CASRLRLASYEQYF. CDR3 in DNA: TGTGCCAGCAGGCTCAGACTAGCGTCCTACGAGCAGTACTTC.

The chain employs TRBV7-2 and TRBJ2-5; 13 positions agree with TRBD2. The germline CDR1 and CDR2 sequences are SGHTA and FQGNSA. V lost 2 bases and J lost 4; bases outside the gene matches: 1. The CDR3 sequence is 15 residues long. As DNA, the CDR3 is TGTGCCAGCAGCTTAACTAGCGGGGGGGCAGAGACCCAGTACTTC. This sequence encodes CASSLTSGGAETQYF. Combining the CDR3 with reference TRBV7-2 and TRBJ2-5 gives the whole variable domain GAGVSQSPSNKVTEKGKDVELRCDPISGHTALYWYRQSLGQGLEFLIYFQGNSAPDKSGLPSDRFSAERTGGSVSTLTIQRTQQEDSAVYLCASSLTSGGAETQYFGPGTRLLVL.

This chain connects TRBV30 to TRBJ1-5; possible D gene TRBD1, 6 bases. The CDR3 has 15 residues. The germline V gene encodes CDR1 GTSNPN and CDR2 SVGIG (reference sequence). The V end lost 0 bases, the J end lost 6 bases, and 15 bases lay between the germline ends. CDR3 sequence: CAWSVRSGGSQPQHF. CDR3 nucleotides: TGTGCCTGGAGTGTAAGGTCCGGGGGCAGTCAGCCCCAGCATTTT.

The chain carries TRBV5-1 and TRBJ2-2, with D perhaps being TRBD1 or TRBD2 (6 bases each). Germline V gene data show CDR1 as SGHRS and CDR2 as YFSETQ. The length of the CDR3 is 15 residues. Trimming removed 7 bases from V and 5 bases from J, with 18 bases in between. The chain's CDR3 is CASRSAGAGTGELFF. The CDR3 coding sequence is TGCGCCAGCCGATCGGCAGGGGCGGGGACCGGGGAGCTGTTTTTT.

V usage is TRBV10-3 and J usage is TRBJ2-3; TRBD2 aligns across 7 bases. The germline gives CDR1 ENHRY, CDR2 SYGVKD. V shed 10 bases and J 6 bases; nucleotides not matched to a gene: 7. The CDR3 has 12 amino acids. As DNA, the CDR3 is TGTGCCACCTCGGGGGGATGGGATACGCAGTATTTT. The encoded protein is CATSGGWDTQYF.

The V gene is TRBV5-1, the J gene TRBJ2-5, with TRBD1 matching over 8 bases. Germline V CDR1 and CDR2: SGHRS, YFSETQ. The CDR3 consists of 16 residues. With 3 bases clipped from V and 2 bases from J, the junction kept 9 bases outside the gene matches. The CDR3 reads CASSSTGQGTQETQYF. The DNA of the CDR3 is TGCGCCAGCAGCTCCACCGGACAGGGAACACAAGAGACCCAGTACTTC.

This clone was detected a few times. A clone one base away is much larger, so this may be a read error. The chain combines TRBV7-8 with TRBJ2-7; no clear D. The CDR3 is 11 amino acids. V shed 4 bases and J shed 2 bases, with 3 bases lying between them. Per the germline V gene, CDR1 is SGHVS and CDR2 is FQNEAQ. The CDR3 bases are TGTGCCAGCAGCTCCCCCTACGAGCAGTACTTC. Its translation: CASSSPYEQYF.

The V call is TRBV10-3, the J call TRBJ1-2; D remains unclear. Looked up from germline, CDR1 is ENHRY and CDR2 is SYGVKD. The CDR3 has 14 residues. Trimming took off 2 bases at V and 1 base at J, with 8 bases between the two ends. CDR3 DNA: TGTGCCATCAGTGAGAACAGTTTTAACTATGGCTACACCTTC. Its protein product is CAISENSFNYGYTF.

This clone was seen just once. This chain's CDR3 is CASTTDGNTIYF. In DNA form, the CDR3 reads TGTGCCAGCACCACGGACGGAAACACCATATATTTT. The chain couples TRBV6-1 to TRBJ1-3; no firm D call. CDR3 length: 12 amino acids. Germline V lookup: CDR1 MNHNS, CDR2 SASEGT. V lost 7 bases and J 4 bases, leaving 8 bases between the germline ends.

V is TRBV6-5 and J is TRBJ1-3; maybe TRBD1 (5 bases). The CDR3 sequence is 16 residues long. Between the trimmed V and J ends, which lost 0 bases and 0 bases, there was a span of 9 bases. Germline lookup yields CDR1 MNHEY and CDR2 SVGAGI. CDR3 protein: CASSYSGTRSGNTIYF. DNA of the CDR3: TGTGCCAGCAGTTACTCCGGGACCCGCTCTGGAAACACCATATATTTT.